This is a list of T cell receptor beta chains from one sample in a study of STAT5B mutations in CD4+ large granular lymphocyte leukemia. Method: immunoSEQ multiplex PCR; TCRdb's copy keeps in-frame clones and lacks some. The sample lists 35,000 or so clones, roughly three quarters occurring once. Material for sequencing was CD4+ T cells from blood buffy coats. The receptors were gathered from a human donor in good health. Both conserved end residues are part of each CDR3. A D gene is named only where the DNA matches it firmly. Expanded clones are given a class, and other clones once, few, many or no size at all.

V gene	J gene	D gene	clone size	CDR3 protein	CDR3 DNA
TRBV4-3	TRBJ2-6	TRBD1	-	CASSHMAGRGQGAPGANVLTF	TGCGCCAGCAGCCATATGGCGGGGAGGGGACAGGGGGCGCCTGGGGCCAACGTCCTGACTTTC
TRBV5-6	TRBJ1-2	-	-	CASSSQAHYGYTF	TGTGCCAGCAGCTCCCAGGCCCACTATGGCTACACCTTC
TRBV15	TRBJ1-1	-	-	CATSRDYRDNTEAFF	TGTGCCACCAGCAGAGATTATAGGGACAACACTGAAGCTTTCTTT
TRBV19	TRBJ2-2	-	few	CASKAGYNTGELFF	TGTGCCAGTAAAGCAGGTTATAACACCGGGGAGCTGTTTTTT
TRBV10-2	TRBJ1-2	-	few	CASSDVHGRGRPNQAPSYGYTF	TGCGCCAGCAGTGATGTCCATGGCAGGGGCAGACCCAACCAAGCCCCTAGCTATGGCTACACCTTC
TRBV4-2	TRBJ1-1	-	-	CASSQDRSSNTEAFF	TGTGCCAGCAGCCAAGATAGATCCTCGAACACTGAAGCTTTCTTT
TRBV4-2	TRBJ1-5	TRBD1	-	CASSQGTGDSNQPQHF	TGTGCCAGCAGCCAAGGGACAGGGGATAGCAATCAGCCCCAGCATTTT
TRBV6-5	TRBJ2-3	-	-	CASSYGGTDTQYF	TGTGCCAGCAGTTACGGGGGCACAGATACGCAGTATTTT
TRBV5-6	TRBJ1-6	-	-	CASSLRGTGNSPLHF	TGTGCCAGCAGCTTGAGAGGAACGGGCAATTCACCCCTCCACTTT
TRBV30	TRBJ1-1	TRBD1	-	CAWSPMGTGNTEAFF	TGTGCCTGGAGTCCAATGGGGACAGGGAACACTGAAGCTTTCTTT
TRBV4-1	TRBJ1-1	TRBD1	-	CASSLGEGVRGPGTEAFF	TGCGCCAGCAGCCTCGGGGAGGGGGTGAGGGGGCCGGGGACTGAAGCTTTCTTT
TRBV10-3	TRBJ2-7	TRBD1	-	CAITPGEGQGPYEQYF	TGTGCCATCACCCCGGGGGAGGGACAGGGCCCCTACGAGCAGTACTTC
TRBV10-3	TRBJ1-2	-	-	CAISAWDVSNYGYTF	TGTGCCATCAGTGCGTGGGACGTGTCTAACTATGGCTACACCTTC
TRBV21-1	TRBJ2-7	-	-	CASSTAVQDRSYEQYF	TGTGCCAGCAGCACCGCGGTCCAGGATCGCTCCTACGAGCAGTACTTC
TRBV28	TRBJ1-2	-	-	CASRPLPGRNYGYTF	TGTGCCAGCAGACCTCTCCCGGGGAGAAACTATGGCTACACCTTC
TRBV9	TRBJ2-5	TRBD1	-	CASSVGTEVKETQYF	TGTGCCAGCAGCGTCGGGACAGAAGTCAAAGAGACCCAGTACTTC
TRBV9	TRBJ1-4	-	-	CASSVAPFRDEKLFF	TGTGCCAGCAGCGTAGCTCCATTCAGGGATGAAAAACTGTTTTTT
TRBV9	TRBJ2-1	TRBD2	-	CASSVGPLRGDEQFF	TGTGCCAGCAGCGTAGGCCCGCTCCGGGGGGATGAGCAGTTCTTC
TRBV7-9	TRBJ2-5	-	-	CASSLVSYQETQYF	TGTGCCAGCAGCTTAGTAAGCTACCAAGAGACCCAGTACTTC
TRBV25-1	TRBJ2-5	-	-	CASSDFLGTQYF	TGTGCCAGCAGTGATTTCCTTGGGACCCAGTACTTC
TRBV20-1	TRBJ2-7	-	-	CSALRDYEQYF	TGCAGTGCTCTGAGGGACTACGAGCAGTACTTC
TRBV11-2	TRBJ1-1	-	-	CASSSSTGTTEAFF	TGTGCCAGCAGCTCCTCGACAGGAACCACTGAAGCTTTCTTT
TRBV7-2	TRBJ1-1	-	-	CASSLGQGFTEAFF	TGTGCCAGCAGCTTAGGTCAGGGCTTCACTGAAGCTTTCTTT
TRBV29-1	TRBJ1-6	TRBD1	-	CSVAQTGESNSPLHF	TGCAGCGTTGCCCAGACAGGGGAATCAAATTCACCCCTCCACTTT
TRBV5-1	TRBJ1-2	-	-	CASSFVGDGYTF	TGCGCCAGCAGCTTCGTAGGGGATGGCTACACCTTC
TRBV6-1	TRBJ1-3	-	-	CASSELFSPPGNTIYF	TGTGCCAGCAGTGAATTATTCTCCCCCCCGGGAAACACCATATATTTT
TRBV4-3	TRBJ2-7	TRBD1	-	CASSQRTGYYEQYF	TGCGCCAGCAGCCAGAGGACAGGTTACTACGAGCAGTACTTC
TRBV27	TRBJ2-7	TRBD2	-	CASSLTTSGLRKSYEQYF	TGTGCCAGCAGTTTAACGACTAGCGGGTTGAGGAAGTCCTACGAGCAGTACTTC
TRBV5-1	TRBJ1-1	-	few	CASSSFDRGEAFF	TGCGCCAGCAGCTCCTTTGACCGCGGTGAAGCTTTCTTT
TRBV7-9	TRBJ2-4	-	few	CASSLGRGLAKNIQYF	TGTGCCAGCAGCTTAGGTCGGGGCCTAGCCAAAAACATTCAGTACTTC
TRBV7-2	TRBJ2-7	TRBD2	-	CASSLMPSGGSDEQYF	TGTGCCAGCAGCTTGATGCCTAGCGGGGGGAGCGACGAGCAGTACTTC
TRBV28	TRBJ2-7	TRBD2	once	CASTQTSGPYEQYF	TGTGCCAGCACCCAAACTAGCGGCCCGTACGAGCAGTACTTC
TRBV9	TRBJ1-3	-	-	CASSVSTGNTIYF	TGTGCCAGCAGCGTATCCACTGGAAACACCATATATTTT
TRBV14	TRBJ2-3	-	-	CASSQQGTQYF	TGTGCCAGCAGCCAACAGGGTACGCAGTATTTT
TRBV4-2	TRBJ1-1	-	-	CASSATGWTEAFF	TGTGCCAGCAGCGCTACAGGGTGGACTGAAGCTTTCTTT
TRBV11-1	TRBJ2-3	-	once	CASSLGDNTQYF	TGTGCCAGCAGCTTAGGAGATAATACGCAGTATTTT
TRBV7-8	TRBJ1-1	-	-	CASSLSSTQPSTEAFF	TGTGCCAGCAGCCTCTCCTCGACCCAGCCGAGCACTGAAGCTTTCTTT
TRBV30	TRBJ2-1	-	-	CAFFRLTRQRRYNEQFF	TGTGCCTTTTTCCGTCTGACTCGACAGAGAAGATACAATGAGCAGTTCTTC
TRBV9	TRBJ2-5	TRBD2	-	CASSRGLDQETQYF	TGTGCCAGCAGCCGGGGACTAGACCAAGAGACCCAGTACTTC
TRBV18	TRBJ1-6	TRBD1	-	CASSPTGGNSPLHF	TGTGCCAGCTCACCGACAGGGGGAAATTCACCCCTCCACTTT
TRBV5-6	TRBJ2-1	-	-	CASRLDSSYNEQFF	TGTGCCAGCAGGTTAGACAGCTCCTACAATGAGCAGTTCTTC
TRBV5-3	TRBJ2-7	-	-	CARSLYLRSGSYEQYF	TGTGCCAGAAGCTTGTACCTCCGCTCTGGCTCCTACGAGCAGTACTTC
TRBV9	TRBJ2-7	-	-	CASSVGQGAYEQYF	TGTGCCAGCAGCGTAGGACAAGGGGCCTACGAGCAGTACTTC
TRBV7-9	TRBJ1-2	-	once	CASSVSPNYGYTF	TGTGCCAGCAGCGTGAGTCCTAACTATGGCTACACCTTC